This is a list of T cell receptor beta chains from one sample in a study of blood T cell repertoires in COVID-19. TCRdb's copy holds only in-frame clones and misses some; the assay was immunoSEQ multiplex PCR. The sample carries 200,000 to 250,000 clones, 75% to 90% recorded once. Sequencing used peripheral blood. The origin of the receptors is a woman older than 75 with COVID-19, enrolled during active disease. Each CDR3 is given with its conserved first and last residue. A D gene is named only where the DNA matches it firmly. A clone size is listed for some rows: how often the clone was seen (once, few, many), or a class if it is expanded.

j_gene: TRBJ2-1; d_gene: TRBD1; v_gene: TRBV7-3; abundance: NA; CDR3aa: CASSSPGQEQFF; CDR3nt: TGTGCCAGCAGCTCCCCGGGACAGGAGCAGTTCTTC
j_gene: TRBJ2-7; d_gene: TRBD2; v_gene: TRBV19; abundance: NA; CDR3aa: CASSLSGGAQAYEQYF; CDR3nt: TGTGCCAGTAGTCTTAGCGGGGGGGCCCAGGCCTACGAGCAGTACTTC
j_gene: TRBJ2-7; d_gene: NA; v_gene: TRBV5-4; abundance: NA; CDR3aa: CASSFQGPTSYEQYF; CDR3nt: TGTGCCAGCAGCTTTCAGGGTCCCACGTCCTACGAGCAGTACTTC
j_gene: TRBJ1-3; d_gene: TRBD1; v_gene: TRBV5-1; abundance: NA; CDR3aa: CASSQGARGNTIYF; CDR3nt: TGCGCCAGCAGCCAGGGGGCGCGAGGAAACACCATATATTTT
j_gene: TRBJ2-5; d_gene: NA; v_gene: TRBV3-1/TRBV3-2; abundance: NA; CDR3aa: CASSQAVVQETQYF; CDR3nt: TGTGCCAGCAGCCAAGCGGTAGTCCAAGAGACCCAGTACTTC
j_gene: TRBJ2-3; d_gene: NA; v_gene: TRBV10-3; abundance: NA; CDR3aa: CATLGQVGDTQYF; CDR3nt: TGTGCCACGTTGGGGCAGGTTGGAGATACGCAGTATTTT
j_gene: TRBJ2-7; d_gene: TRBD1; v_gene: TRBV18; abundance: once; CDR3aa: CASSLWTGGAYEQYF; CDR3nt: TGTGCCAGCTCACTTTGGACAGGGGGGGCCTACGAGCAGTACTTC
j_gene: TRBJ2-1; d_gene: TRBD1; v_gene: TRBV6-6; abundance: NA; CDR3aa: CASSPGTGLYNEQFF; CDR3nt: TGTGCCAGCAGTCCCGGGACAGGGCTATACAATGAGCAGTTCTTC
j_gene: TRBJ1-3; d_gene: NA; v_gene: TRBV1; abundance: NA; CDR3aa: CTSSFNINRPRNSGNTIYF; CDR3nt: TGCACCAGCAGCTTTAATATCAACAGGCCTCGCAACTCTGGAAACACCATATATTTT
j_gene: TRBJ2-5; d_gene: TRBD1; v_gene: TRBV29-1; abundance: NA; CDR3aa: CSALGDRAAGTQYF; CDR3nt: TGCAGCGCCTTGGGGGACAGGGCCGCTGGAACCCAGTACTTC
j_gene: TRBJ2-5; d_gene: NA; v_gene: TRBV6-5; abundance: NA; CDR3aa: CASLGGGLGQETQYF; CDR3nt: TGTGCCAGCCTGGGTGGGGGACTGGGGCAAGAGACCCAGTACTTC
j_gene: TRBJ1-5; d_gene: NA; v_gene: TRBV5-4; abundance: NA; CDR3aa: CASSRGGANQPQHF; CDR3nt: TGTGCCAGCAGCCGGGGGGGAGCCAATCAGCCCCAGCATTTT
j_gene: TRBJ2-7; d_gene: TRBD1; v_gene: TRBV5-6; abundance: NA; CDR3aa: CASSETGQGPYEQYF; CDR3nt: TGTGCCAGCAGCGAAACGGGACAGGGTCCCTACGAGCAGTACTTC
j_gene: TRBJ1-1; d_gene: TRBD1; v_gene: TRBV19; abundance: NA; CDR3aa: CASSRTGTGNTEAFF; CDR3nt: TGTGCCAGTAGTAGAACCGGGACAGGGAACACTGAAGCTTTCTTT
j_gene: TRBJ2-7; d_gene: NA; v_gene: TRBV21-1; abundance: NA; CDR3aa: CASSICGVAYEQYF; CDR3nt: TGTGCCAGCAGCATATGCGGGGTGGCCTACGAGCAGTACTTC
j_gene: TRBJ2-1; d_gene: TRBD2; v_gene: TRBV7-2; abundance: NA; CDR3aa: CASSLALGGANNEQFF; CDR3nt: TGTGCCAGCAGCTTAGCGCTCGGGGGGGCCAATAATGAGCAGTTCTTC
j_gene: TRBJ2-4; d_gene: NA; v_gene: TRBV6-5; abundance: NA; CDR3aa: CASSDSGRKNIQYF; CDR3nt: TGTGCCAGCAGTGACTCGGGCAGGAAAAACATTCAGTACTTC
j_gene: TRBJ1-2; d_gene: NA; v_gene: TRBV10-2; abundance: NA; CDR3aa: CASYQSGLVYGYTF; CDR3nt: TGCGCCAGCTACCAGTCGGGACTGGTCTATGGCTACACCTTC
j_gene: TRBJ1-3; d_gene: NA; v_gene: TRBV7-9; abundance: few; CDR3aa: CASSLPRRVGSGNTIYF; CDR3nt: TGTGCCAGCAGCCTCCCGCGCAGGGTTGGCTCTGGAAACACCATATATTTT
j_gene: TRBJ1-1; d_gene: TRBD1; v_gene: TRBV5-1; abundance: NA; CDR3aa: CASSLEDRGWTEAFF; CDR3nt: TGCGCCAGCAGCTTGGAGGACAGGGGTTGGACTGAAGCTTTCTTT
j_gene: TRBJ1-5; d_gene: NA; v_gene: TRBV19; abundance: NA; CDR3aa: CASKDGGQPQHF; CDR3nt: TGTGCCAGTAAGGACGGAGGTCAGCCCCAGCATTTT
j_gene: TRBJ1-4; d_gene: NA; v_gene: TRBV7-9; abundance: NA; CDR3aa: CASSLSSATNEKLFF; CDR3nt: TGTGCCAGCAGCTTGTCGTCTGCAACTAATGAAAAACTGTTTTTT
j_gene: TRBJ2-4; d_gene: TRBD2; v_gene: TRBV12-3/TRBV12-4; abundance: once; CDR3aa: CASSPGLAGSQYF; CDR3nt: TGTGCCAGCAGCCCCGGGCTAGCGGGCTCTCAGTACTTC
j_gene: TRBJ2-7; d_gene: TRBD2; v_gene: TRBV7-2; abundance: NA; CDR3aa: CASSLVGAGDYEQYF; CDR3nt: TGTGCCAGCAGCTTAGTCGGGGCGGGGGACTACGAGCAGTACTTC
j_gene: TRBJ2-1; d_gene: TRBD2; v_gene: TRBV2; abundance: NA; CDR3aa: CASSDGGLGGEQFF; CDR3nt: TGTGCCAGCAGTGACGGGGGGTTGGGTGGTGAGCAGTTCTTC